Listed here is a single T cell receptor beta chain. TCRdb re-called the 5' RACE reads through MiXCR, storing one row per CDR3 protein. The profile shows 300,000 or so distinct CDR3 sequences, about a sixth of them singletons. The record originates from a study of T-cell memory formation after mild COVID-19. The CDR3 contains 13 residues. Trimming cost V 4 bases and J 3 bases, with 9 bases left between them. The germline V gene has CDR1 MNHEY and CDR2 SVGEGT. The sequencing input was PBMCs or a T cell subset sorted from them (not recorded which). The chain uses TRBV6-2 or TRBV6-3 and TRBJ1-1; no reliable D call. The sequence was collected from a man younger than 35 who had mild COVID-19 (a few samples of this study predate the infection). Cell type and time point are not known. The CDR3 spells CASSLTDYTEAFF. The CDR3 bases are TGTGCCAGCAGTTTAACAGATTACACTGAAGCTTTCTTT.